The rows below give T cell receptor beta chains drawn from one sample of a study of T cells in Graves' hyperthyroidism and ophthalmopathy. TCRdb ran MiXCR on the multiplex PCR reads and lists one entry per CDR3 protein. The sample holds over 450,000 distinct CDR3 sequences, roughly 18% seen once. The sample was blood. These receptors all come from a woman aged 18-35 years with Graves' ophthalmopathy. Each CDR3 is given with its conserved first and last residue. A D gene is named only where the DNA matches it firmly. Clone sizes are given selectively: once, few, many, or a class where the clone is expanded.

CDR3: CASSFIVSAGYRQPQHF
DNA: TGTGCCAGCAGTTTCATAGTGTCGGCAGGGTACAGACAGCCCCAGCATTTT
V: TRBV28
size: NA
D: NA
J: TRBJ1-5

CDR3: CSARDLAGKPYEQYF
DNA: TGCAGTGCTAGAGATTTGGCGGGGAAACCCTACGAGCAGTACTTC
V: TRBV20-1
size: NA
D: NA
J: TRBJ2-7

CDR3: CASSQSGTGNEQFF
DNA: TGCGCCAGCAGCCAAAGCGGGACGGGAAATGAGCAGTTCTTC
V: TRBV7-2
size: NA
D: TRBD2
J: TRBJ2-1

CDR3: CASSPYRQENEKLFF
DNA: TGTGCCAGCAGCCCGTACCGACAGGAGAATGAAAAACTGTTTTTT
V: TRBV7-9
size: few
D: NA
J: TRBJ1-4

CDR3: CASSLLRNEQFF
DNA: TGTGCCAGCAGTTTATTACGCAATGAGCAGTTCTTC
V: TRBV27
size: many
D: NA
J: TRBJ2-1

CDR3: CASSENRDSYSNQPQHF
DNA: TGTGCCAGCAGTGAAAACCGGGACAGCTATAGCAATCAGCCCCAGCATTTT
V: TRBV6-1
size: few
D: TRBD1
J: TRBJ1-5

CDR3: CASSHVSQGNYGYTF
DNA: TGCGCCAGCAGCCACGTCTCACAGGGTAACTATGGCTACACCTTC
V: TRBV4-1
size: NA
D: NA
J: TRBJ1-2

CDR3: CAMQTSARGSEQFF
DNA: TGTGCCATGCAGACTAGCGCAAGGGGTTCTGAGCAGTTCTTC
V: TRBV6-1
size: many
D: TRBD2
J: TRBJ2-1

CDR3: CSASPGQGTREQYF
DNA: TGCAGTGCTAGCCCGGGACAGGGTACGCGCGAGCAGTACTTC
V: TRBV20-1
size: many
D: TRBD1
J: TRBJ2-7

CDR3: CASSFLAGASTDTQYF
DNA: TGTGCCAGCAGTTTCCTAGCGGGGGCAAGCACAGATACGCAGTATTTT
V: TRBV27
size: NA
D: TRBD2
J: TRBJ2-3

CDR3: CASSGTPEETQYF
DNA: TGTGCCAGCAGCGGGACTCCTGAAGAGACCCAGTACTTC
V: TRBV9
size: few
D: NA
J: TRBJ2-5

CDR3: CSAPPGYSYNEQFF
DNA: TGCAGTGCTCCACCCGGCTACTCCTACAATGAGCAGTTCTTC
V: TRBV20-1
size: many
D: NA
J: TRBJ2-1

CDR3: CASRDLAGDETQYF
DNA: TGTGCCAGCAGGGATTTAGCGGGAGATGAGACCCAGTACTTC
V: TRBV2
size: many
D: TRBD2
J: TRBJ2-5

CDR3: CASSLGSSGRIEQFF
DNA: TGTGCCAGCAGCTTAGGCTCGAGCGGGAGAATTGAGCAGTTCTTC
V: TRBV7-2
size: many
D: TRBD2
J: TRBJ2-1

CDR3: CASSYKADLTGELFF
DNA: TGTGCCAGCAGTTACAAGGCAGACCTTACCGGGGAGCTGTTTTTT
V: TRBV6-2/TRBV6-3
size: NA
D: NA
J: TRBJ2-2

CDR3: CASSLVSAEQYF
DNA: TGCGCCAGCAGCTTGGTTTCGGCGGAGCAGTACTTC
V: TRBV5-1
size: many
D: NA
J: TRBJ2-7

CDR3: CASSEVLGGETEAFF
DNA: TGTGCCAGCAGTGAAGTGTTGGGCGGGGAGACTGAAGCTTTCTTT
V: TRBV2
size: many
D: NA
J: TRBJ1-1

CDR3: CASSLYPGLHTEAFF
DNA: TGTGCCAGCAGTTTATACCCAGGCCTTCACACTGAAGCTTTCTTT
V: TRBV28
size: many
D: NA
J: TRBJ1-1

CDR3: CASSFPNRQETQYF
DNA: TGTGCCAGCAGTTTCCCAAACCGGCAAGAGACCCAGTACTTC
V: TRBV28
size: many
D: NA
J: TRBJ2-5

CDR3: CASSSLGGHTEAFF
DNA: TGTGCCAGCAGTTCTCTCGGGGGACATACTGAAGCTTTCTTT
V: TRBV27
size: many
D: NA
J: TRBJ1-1

CDR3: CSAKEGLEKLFF
DNA: TGCAGTGCTAAGGAAGGGTTAGAAAAACTGTTTTTT
V: TRBV20-1
size: NA
D: NA
J: TRBJ1-4

CDR3: CASSNLPEGPNEQFF
DNA: TGTGCCAGTAGTAACTTGCCAGAAGGTCCCAATGAGCAGTTCTTC
V: TRBV19
size: NA
D: NA
J: TRBJ2-1

CDR3: CASSLAGVWGWAEAFF
DNA: TGTGCCAGCAGTTTAGCGGGCGTGTGGGGTTGGGCTGAAGCTTTCTTT
V: TRBV12-3/TRBV12-4
size: NA
D: NA
J: TRBJ1-1

CDR3: CASSLGLVGLGEQYF
DNA: TGTGCCAGCAGCTTAGGACTAGTGGGATTGGGTGAGCAGTACTTC
V: TRBV11-2
size: many
D: NA
J: TRBJ2-7

CDR3: CASSYSGDRINF
DNA: TGTGCCAGCAGTTACTCGGGGGACCGTATAAACTTC
V: TRBV6-2/TRBV6-3
size: once
D: NA
J: TRBJ2-5

CDR3: CASSLAQGSNQPQHF
DNA: TGTGCCAGCAGTTTAGCACAGGGTAGCAATCAGCCCCAGCATTTT
V: TRBV28
size: few
D: NA
J: TRBJ1-5

CDR3: CASSDLQGGRTEAFF
DNA: TGTGCCAGCAGTGACCTACAGGGGGGGAGGACTGAAGCTTTCTTT
V: TRBV12-3/TRBV12-4
size: NA
D: TRBD1
J: TRBJ1-1

CDR3: CSVEDLSPEAFF
DNA: TGCAGCGTTGAAGATCTATCCCCTGAAGCTTTCTTT
V: TRBV29-1
size: few
D: NA
J: TRBJ1-1

CDR3: CASSPGQFVNTEGFF
DNA: TGTGCCAGCAGTCCTGGACAGTTTGTTAACACCGAAGGTTTCTTT
V: TRBV2
size: NA
D: NA
J: TRBJ1-1

CDR3: CSATTGGDYGYTF
DNA: TGCAGCGCCACGACAGGGGGCGACTATGGCTACACCTTC
V: TRBV29-1
size: NA
D: TRBD1
J: TRBJ1-2

CDR3: CASGRGDTLNTEAFF
DNA: TGTGCCAGCGGTCGGGGGGACACCTTGAACACTGAAGCTTTCTTT
V: TRBV6-1
size: NA
D: NA
J: TRBJ1-1

CDR3: CASSQDVGYNQPQHF
DNA: TGCGCCAGCAGCCAAGATGTAGGGTACAATCAGCCCCAGCATTTT
V: TRBV4-3
size: few
D: NA
J: TRBJ1-5

CDR3: CASSKGDSHNEQFF
DNA: TGTGCCAGTAGTAAAGGGGACAGCCACAATGAGCAGTTCTTC
V: TRBV19
size: NA
D: TRBD1
J: TRBJ2-1

CDR3: CAISETKNTEAFF
DNA: TGTGCCATCAGTGAGACAAAGAACACTGAAGCTTTCTTT
V: TRBV10-3
size: NA
D: NA
J: TRBJ1-1

CDR3: CSALSGQIKNPYGYEQYF
DNA: TGCAGTGCTCTGTCGGGGCAGATCAAGAACCCCTACGGCTACGAGCAGTACTTC
V: TRBV20-1
size: many
D: NA
J: TRBJ2-7

CDR3: CASSSLAGFYEQYF
DNA: TGTGCCAGCAGCTCTCTAGCGGGATTCTACGAGCAGTACTTC
V: TRBV7-8
size: many
D: TRBD2
J: TRBJ2-7

CDR3: CSVELAGVHEQFF
DNA: TGCAGCGTTGAACTAGCGGGAGTACATGAGCAGTTCTTC
V: TRBV29-1
size: few
D: TRBD2
J: TRBJ2-1

CDR3: CSARGDSGPSYEQYF
DNA: TGCAGTGCTAGAGGAGATTCGGGGCCGTCCTACGAGCAGTACTTC
V: TRBV20-1
size: many
D: NA
J: TRBJ2-7

CDR3: CASRQDRNYGYTF
DNA: TGCGCCAGCCGCCAAGACAGAAACTATGGCTACACCTTC
V: TRBV5-1
size: few
D: NA
J: TRBJ1-2

CDR3: CASAGTSGTDTQYF
DNA: TGTGCCAGTGCCGGGACTAGCGGCACAGATACGCAGTATTTT
V: TRBV19
size: few
D: TRBD2
J: TRBJ2-3

CDR3: CASTEGDSHNEQFF
DNA: TGTGCCAGCACCGAGGGGGACAGTCACAATGAGCAGTTCTTC
V: TRBV7-6
size: NA
D: TRBD1
J: TRBJ2-1

CDR3: CASSQALRGQETQYF
DNA: TGTGCCAGCAGCCAAGCCCTTCGCGGGCAAGAGACCCAGTACTTC
V: TRBV3-1
size: many
D: NA
J: TRBJ2-5

CDR3: CASSLGLGQRGREKLFF
DNA: TGCGCCAGCAGCTTGGGCCTTGGACAGAGGGGGCGCGAAAAACTGTTTTTT
V: TRBV5-1
size: few
D: TRBD1
J: TRBJ1-4

CDR3: CASSYSGTSGQETQYF
DNA: TGTGCCAGCAGTTACAGCGGGACTAGCGGACAAGAGACCCAGTACTTC
V: TRBV6-9
size: few
D: TRBD2
J: TRBJ2-5

CDR3: CSALRPFGGSTDTQYF
DNA: TGCAGTGCCCTCCGTCCTTTTGGGGGAAGCACAGATACGCAGTATTTT
V: TRBV20-1
size: many
D: NA
J: TRBJ2-3

CDR3: CASSLNTQPQHF
DNA: TGTGCCAGCAGCTTGAATACCCAGCCCCAGCATTTT
V: TRBV7-9
size: many
D: NA
J: TRBJ1-5

CDR3: CASSKQDRPSYEQYF
DNA: TGTGCCAGCAGTAAACAAGACAGACCATCCTACGAGCAGTACTTC
V: TRBV25-1
size: few
D: NA
J: TRBJ2-7

CDR3: CASSYNRVLGNEQFF
DNA: TGTGCCAGCAGTTACAACAGGGTTTTGGGCAATGAGCAGTTCTTC
V: TRBV6-2/TRBV6-3
size: NA
D: NA
J: TRBJ2-1

CDR3: CSARDASSGTNVLTF
DNA: TGCAGTGCTAGAGATGCAAGCTCTGGGACCAACGTCCTGACTTTC
V: TRBV20-1
size: few
D: NA
J: TRBJ2-6

CDR3: CASRGLQGGQPQHF
DNA: TGTGCCAGCAGAGGGCTGCAGGGCGGTCAGCCCCAGCATTTT
V: TRBV6-1
size: NA
D: NA
J: TRBJ1-5

CDR3: CASYTPTGELFF
DNA: TGTGCCAGCTATACACCTACCGGGGAGCTGTTTTTT
V: TRBV4-2
size: NA
D: NA
J: TRBJ2-2

CDR3: CATDGPSSYNEQFF
DNA: TGTGCCACCGACGGTCCGAGCTCCTACAATGAGCAGTTCTTC
V: TRBV24-1
size: many
D: NA
J: TRBJ2-1

CDR3: CASSNDKNTEAFF
DNA: TGTGCCAGCAGTAACGACAAGAACACTGAAGCTTTCTTT
V: TRBV7-8
size: many
D: NA
J: TRBJ1-1

CDR3: CASSTGSGSWNTQYF
DNA: TGTGCCAGCAGTACGGGAAGCGGGAGTTGGAATACGCAGTATTTT
V: TRBV2
size: NA
D: TRBD2
J: TRBJ2-3

CDR3: CASRVETSGENEQFF
DNA: TGTGCCAGCAGGGTGGAGACTAGCGGTGAGAATGAGCAGTTCTTC
V: TRBV2
size: few
D: TRBD2
J: TRBJ2-1